The 20 T cell receptor beta chains below come from one sample, sequenced in a study of patients and donors after allogeneic stem cell transplantation (dated by TCRdb to 2020 to 2021). Libraries were prepared through RT-PCR. The sample was run on a NextSeq 550. TCRdb reanalyzed the raw reads on its own, using fastp at Q25 for trimming and MiXCR for clone calling, and kept in-frame beta chains. Duplicate CDR3 protein sequences are folded into a single record with the most common DNA and genes. Recorded for this sample are approximately 7,600 distinct CDR3 sequences; about 9.9% of them occurred a single time. The ten top clones hold around 51% of the sample. The sequenced sample was blood, either unsorted or a sorted T cell fraction (not recorded which). The receptors stem from a human donor who was either an allogeneic HSCT recipient or a stem cell or donor lymphocyte infusion donor (not recorded which). It is not recorded whose cells these are; they may come from a transplant donor.

This clonotype was seen more than once but under ten times. The V and J genes are TRBV5-1 and TRBJ2-3, with a possible D match to TRBD2 (5 bases). The ends were cut back, 4 bases at V and 4 bases at J, with 16 bases in the middle. CDR3 length: 15 amino acids. Looked up from germline, CDR1 is SGHRS and CDR2 is YFSETQ. The CDR3 sequence: CASSTQGGLSDTQYF. The CDR3 nucleotides read TGCGCCAGCAGCACCCAAGGCGGACTTTCAGATACGCAGTATTTT. Combining the CDR3 with reference TRBV5-1 and TRBJ2-3 gives the whole variable domain KAGVTQTPRYLIKTRGQQVTLSCSPISGHRSVSWYQQTPGQGLQFLFEYFSETQRNKGNFPGRFSGRQFSNSRSEMNVSTLELGDSALYLCASSTQGGLSDTQYFGPGTRLTVL.

This clonotype has just a few counts. The rearrangement links TRBV12-3 or TRBV12-4 to TRBJ2-7; maybe TRBD1 (5 bases). Trimming left V 0 bases short and J 9 bases short, with 6 bases between. CDR3 length: 11 amino acids. For the CDR3, the DNA is TGTGCCAGCAGTTTAGCGGGGCGGCAGTACTTC. This encodes CASSLAGRQYF.

A few counts support this clonotype. The chain uses TRBV20-1 and TRBJ2-7; a weak D match, TRBD2 (6 bases). Germline values: CDR1 DFQATT, CDR2 SNEGSKA (reference sequence). The CDR3 has 15 amino acids. Trimming took off 6 bases at V and 6 bases at J, with 24 bases between the two ends. The chain's CDR3 is CSALRTGELALEQYF. DNA of the CDR3: TGCAGTGCCCTACGGACCGGAGAACTAGCCCTCGAGCAGTACTTC.

The chain uses TRBV20-1 and TRBJ2-2; 7 nucleotides align to TRBD1. The germline gives CDR1 DFQATT, CDR2 SNEGSKA (reference sequence). The CDR3 has 15 residues. V dropped 6 bases and J dropped 7; count of bases not matched to a gene: 14. CDR3: CSAARGRGFVGELFF. The CDR3 DNA is TGCAGTGCAGCACGAGGCAGGGGGTTTGTCGGGGAGCTGTTTTTT.

This clonotype was seen at least ten times. The gene calls are TRBV29-1 and TRBJ1-3, with a weak D call TRBD1 (6 bases). CDR3 length: 15 amino acids. Germline loops: CDR1 SQVTM, CDR2 ANQGSEA. Deletions cut 5 bases from V and 6 bases from J, with 20 bases between. CDR3 sequence reads: CSVKMPGHLENTIYF. DNA for the CDR3: TGCAGCGTTAAAATGCCGGGACACCTGGAAAACACCATATATTTT.

This rearrangement joins TRBV12-3 or TRBV12-4 to TRBJ1-5, with TRBD1 as a possible D gene (5 bases). The V and J ends lost 1 base and 4 bases respectively, with 14 bases between them. The CDR3 length is 16 residues. The CDR3 region has the DNA TGTGCCAGCAGTTTAGGGCCCGGGGGTTTTAATCAGCCCCAGCATTTT. Its protein product is CASSLGPGGFNQPQHF.

This clonotype occurred many times. The rearrangement joins TRBV7-6 to TRBJ1-4; D is unresolved. This CDR3 spans 17 amino acids. Trimming shortened V by 5 bases and J by 0 bases, and 16 bases separated the two germline ends. The germline V gene has CDR1 SGHVS and CDR2 FNYEAQ. CDR3 residues: CASSPQLAETTNEKLFF. CDR3 DNA sequence: TGTGCCAGCAGCCCCCAATTGGCGGAGACAACTAATGAAAAACTGTTTTTT. The entire variable domain, with the rest obtained from reference TRBV7-6 and TRBJ1-4, is as follows: GAGVSQSPRYKVTKRGQDVALRCDPISGHVSLYWYRQALGQGPEFLTYFNYEAQQDKSGLPNDRFSAERPEGSISTLTIQRTEQRDSAMYRCASSPQLAETTNEKLFFGSGTQLSVL.

This clonotype was picked up many times. J is TRBJ1-2 and V is TRBV30, with TRBD1 as a possible D gene (6 bases). The germline V gene encodes CDR1 GTSNPN and CDR2 SVGIG (reference sequence). This CDR3 comprises 20 residues. V was shortened by 0 bases and J by 4 bases, with 30 bases between the two germline ends. The chain's CDR3 is CAWSVGGLGRGRLSFYGYTF. The CDR3 DNA sequence: TGTGCCTGGAGTGTAGGAGGCTTGGGCAGGGGCCGATTATCTTTCTATGGCTACACCTTC.

At least ten counts were recorded for this clonotype. The CDR3 here is CSASGQGSTGGNSPLHF. In DNA, the CDR3 is TGCAGTGCTTCGGGACAGGGTTCAACAGGAGGAAATTCACCCCTCCACTTT. The chain combines TRBV20-1 with TRBJ1-6; 9 bases are shared with TRBD1. The germline V gene has CDR1 DFQATT and CDR2 SNEGSKA (reference sequence). V gave up 5 bases and J gave up 7 bases; unmatched junction bases: 15. This CDR3 has 17 amino acids.

V is TRBV15 and J is TRBJ2-5; D gene unclear. CDR3 size: 13 residues. Germline lookup yields CDR1 LNHNV and CDR2 YYDKDF (reference sequence). The ends were cut back, 4 bases at V and 5 bases at J, with 11 bases in the middle. The CDR3 reads CATSTKTGETQYF. For the CDR3, the DNA is TGTGCCACCAGCACCAAGACCGGGGAGACCCAGTACTTC. Combining the CDR3 with reference TRBV15 and TRBJ2-5 gives the whole variable domain DAMVIQNPRYQVTQFGKPVTLSCSQTLNHNVMYWYQQKSSQAPKLLFHYYDKDFNNEADTPDNFQSRRPNTSFCFLDIRSPGLGDTAMYLCATSTKTGETQYFGPGTRLLVL.

The rearrangement links TRBV4-3 to TRBJ2-3, with 12 bases lining up with TRBD2. In germline, CDR1 is LGHNA, CDR2 YSLEER. The CDR3 covers 18 residues. Unmatched junction bases numbered 6, after V lost 1 base and J lost 1 base. The DNA for the CDR3 is TGCGCCAGCAGCCAAGTGTCTAGCGGGGGGGCCGGCACAGATACGCAGTATTTT. This translates into CASSQVSSGGAGTDTQYF.

This clonotype was detected only a few times. The CDR3 spells CASSLGDGAGEDTGELFF. The CDR3 region has the DNA TGTGCCAGCAGCTTAGGAGATGGGGCAGGGGAGGACACCGGGGAGCTGTTTTTT. V and J are TRBV7-9 and TRBJ2-2, with D perhaps being TRBD1 or TRBD2 (6 bases each). Germline CDR1 reads SEHNR; CDR2 reads FQNEAQ (reference sequence). CDR3 length: 18 amino acids. V was cut by 1 base and J by 3 bases, with 18 bases left in between.

This clonotype was picked up a small number of times. The rearrangement uses TRBV27 and TRBJ1-5; 10 bases align to TRBD1. The V and J ends lost 5 bases and 0 bases, in that order; junction bases with no gene match: 4. CDR3 length: 16 residues. The germline V gene encodes CDR1 MNHEY and CDR2 SMNVEV (reference sequence). The CDR3 nucleotides are TGTGCCAGCAGTCCCCGGGACAGGGGTAGCAATCAGCCCCAGCATTTT. This codes for CASSPRDRGSNQPQHF.

This clonotype came up many times. The CDR3 loop reads CASSPTTDTQYF. The CDR3 DNA reads as TGTGCCAGCAGCCCCACCACAGATACGCAGTATTTT. The chain joins TRBV3-1 to TRBJ2-3; no reliable D call. The germline V and J ends were trimmed by 4 bases and 2 bases, with 4 bases remaining between them. The germline V gene encodes CDR1 LGHDT and CDR2 YNNKEL (reference sequence). This CDR3 region has 12 residues.

V is TRBV3-1 and J is TRBJ1-1; TRBD1 matches at 7 bases. Germline assignment: CDR1 LGHDT and CDR2 YNNKEL (reference sequence). V lost 2 bases and J lost 9; bases outside the gene matches: 9. This CDR3 has 14 residues. The CDR3 loop is CASSQREGAGKAFF. The CDR3 region has the DNA TGTGCCAGCAGCCAACGAGAGGGGGCAGGTAAAGCTTTCTTT.

There are a few counts of this clonotype. The chain carries TRBV20-1 and TRBJ1-6; 8 bases align to TRBD1. CDR1 and CDR2 from the germline V gene are DFQATT and SNEGSKA (reference sequence). This CDR3 is 15 amino acids long. The junction had 8 bases not matched to a gene; V was cut back by 3 bases and J by 7 bases. CDR3 amino acids: CSARGRTGINSPLHF. The CDR3 DNA reads TGCAGTGCTAGGGGTAGGACAGGGATAAATTCACCCCTCCACTTT.

This clonotype has ten or more counts. This chain connects TRBV5-1 to TRBJ1-1; 7 positions agree with TRBD1. Germline V gives CDR1 SGHRS, CDR2 YFSETQ. CDR3 length: 15 amino acids. Losses at the gene ends were 3 bases for V and 1 base for J; bases not matched to a gene: 6. The CDR3 sequence is CASSWIQGRNTEAFF. CDR3 sequence (DNA): TGCGCCAGCAGCTGGATACAGGGGAGGAACACTGAAGCTTTCTTT.

This chain connects TRBV20-1 to TRBJ2-7; D unclear. The germline V gene has CDR1 DFQATT and CDR2 SNEGSKA (reference sequence). This CDR3 has 13 amino acids. The V and J ends lost 0 bases and 6 bases respectively, with 12 bases between them. The CDR3 coding sequence is TGCAGTGCTAGAGATGTTCAGGTGGGCGAGCAGTACTTC. It yields the protein CSARDVQVGEQYF.

This clonotype was counted a few times. The chain joins TRBV5-8 to TRBJ2-3; D might be TRBD1 or TRBD2, each matching 5 bases. V dropped 0 bases and J dropped 0 bases, with 14 bases sitting between them. CDR3 length: 17 residues. From germline, CDR1 is SGHTS and CDR2 YDEGEE. DNA for the CDR3: TGTGCCAGCAGCTTGGGAGGGACGGCCTCTAGCACAGATACGCAGTATTTT. It codes for CASSLGGTASSTDTQYF.

This chain links TRBV27 with TRBJ2-7; D might be TRBD1 or TRBD2, each matching 5 bases. The CDR3 loop spans 16 amino acids. V lost 3 bases and J 1 base, leaving 16 bases between the germline ends. Germline values: CDR1 MNHEY, CDR2 SMNVEV (reference sequence). The CDR3 reads CASSFGGQGVSYEQYF. The CDR3 nucleotides are TGTGCCAGCAGTTTCGGAGGACAAGGAGTGTCCTACGAGCAGTACTTC.